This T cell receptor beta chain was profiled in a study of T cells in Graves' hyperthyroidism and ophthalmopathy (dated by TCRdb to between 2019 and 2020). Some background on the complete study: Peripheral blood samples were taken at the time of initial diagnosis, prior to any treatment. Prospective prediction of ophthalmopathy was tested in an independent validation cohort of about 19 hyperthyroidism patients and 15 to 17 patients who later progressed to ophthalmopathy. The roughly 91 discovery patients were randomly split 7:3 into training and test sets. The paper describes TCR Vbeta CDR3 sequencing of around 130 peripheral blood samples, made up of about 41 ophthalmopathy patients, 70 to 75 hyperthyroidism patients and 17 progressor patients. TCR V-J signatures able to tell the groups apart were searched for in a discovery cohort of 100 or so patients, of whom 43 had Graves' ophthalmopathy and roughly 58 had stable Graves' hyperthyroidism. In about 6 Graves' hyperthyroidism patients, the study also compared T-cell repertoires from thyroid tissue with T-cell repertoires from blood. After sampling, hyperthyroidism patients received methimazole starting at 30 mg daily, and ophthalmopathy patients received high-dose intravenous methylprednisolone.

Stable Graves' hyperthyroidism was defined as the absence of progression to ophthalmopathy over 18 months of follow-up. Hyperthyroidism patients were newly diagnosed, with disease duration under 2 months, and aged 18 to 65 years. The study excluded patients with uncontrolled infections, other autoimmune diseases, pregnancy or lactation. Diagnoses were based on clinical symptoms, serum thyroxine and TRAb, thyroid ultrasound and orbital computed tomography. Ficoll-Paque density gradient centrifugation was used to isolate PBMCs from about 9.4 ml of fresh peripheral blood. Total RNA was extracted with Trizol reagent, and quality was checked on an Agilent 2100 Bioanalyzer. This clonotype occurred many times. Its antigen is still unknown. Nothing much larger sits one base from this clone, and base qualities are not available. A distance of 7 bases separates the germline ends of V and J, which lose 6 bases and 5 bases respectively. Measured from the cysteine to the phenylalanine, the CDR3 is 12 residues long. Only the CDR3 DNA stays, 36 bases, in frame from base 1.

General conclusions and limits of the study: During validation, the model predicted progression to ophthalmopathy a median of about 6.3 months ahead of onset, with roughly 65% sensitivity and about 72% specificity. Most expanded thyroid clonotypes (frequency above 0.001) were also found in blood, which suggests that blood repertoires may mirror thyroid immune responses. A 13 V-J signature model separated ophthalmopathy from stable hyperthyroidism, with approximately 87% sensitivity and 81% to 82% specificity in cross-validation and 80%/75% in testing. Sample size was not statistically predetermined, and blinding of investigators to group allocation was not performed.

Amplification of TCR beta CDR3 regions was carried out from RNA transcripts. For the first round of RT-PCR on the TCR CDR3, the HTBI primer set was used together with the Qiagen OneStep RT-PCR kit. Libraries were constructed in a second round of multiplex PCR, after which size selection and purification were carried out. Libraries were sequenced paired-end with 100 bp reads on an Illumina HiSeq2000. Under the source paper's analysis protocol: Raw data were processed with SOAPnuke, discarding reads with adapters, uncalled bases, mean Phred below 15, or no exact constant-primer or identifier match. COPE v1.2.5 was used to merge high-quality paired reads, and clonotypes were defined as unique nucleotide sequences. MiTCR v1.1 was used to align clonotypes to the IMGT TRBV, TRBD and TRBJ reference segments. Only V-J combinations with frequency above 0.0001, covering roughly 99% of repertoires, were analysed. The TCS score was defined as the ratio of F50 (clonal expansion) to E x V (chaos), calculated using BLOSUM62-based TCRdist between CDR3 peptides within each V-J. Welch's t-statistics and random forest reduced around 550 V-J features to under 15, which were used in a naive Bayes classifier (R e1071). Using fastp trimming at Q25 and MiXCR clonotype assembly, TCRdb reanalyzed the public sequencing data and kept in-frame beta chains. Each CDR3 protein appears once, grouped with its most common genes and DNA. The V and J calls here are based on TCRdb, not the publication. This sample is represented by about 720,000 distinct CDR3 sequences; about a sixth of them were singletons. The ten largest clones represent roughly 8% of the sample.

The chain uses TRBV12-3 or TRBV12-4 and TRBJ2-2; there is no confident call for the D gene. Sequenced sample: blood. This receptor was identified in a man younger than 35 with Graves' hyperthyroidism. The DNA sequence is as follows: TGTGCCAGCAGAACCGGGACCGGGGAGCTGTTTTTT. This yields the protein CASRTGTGELFF.